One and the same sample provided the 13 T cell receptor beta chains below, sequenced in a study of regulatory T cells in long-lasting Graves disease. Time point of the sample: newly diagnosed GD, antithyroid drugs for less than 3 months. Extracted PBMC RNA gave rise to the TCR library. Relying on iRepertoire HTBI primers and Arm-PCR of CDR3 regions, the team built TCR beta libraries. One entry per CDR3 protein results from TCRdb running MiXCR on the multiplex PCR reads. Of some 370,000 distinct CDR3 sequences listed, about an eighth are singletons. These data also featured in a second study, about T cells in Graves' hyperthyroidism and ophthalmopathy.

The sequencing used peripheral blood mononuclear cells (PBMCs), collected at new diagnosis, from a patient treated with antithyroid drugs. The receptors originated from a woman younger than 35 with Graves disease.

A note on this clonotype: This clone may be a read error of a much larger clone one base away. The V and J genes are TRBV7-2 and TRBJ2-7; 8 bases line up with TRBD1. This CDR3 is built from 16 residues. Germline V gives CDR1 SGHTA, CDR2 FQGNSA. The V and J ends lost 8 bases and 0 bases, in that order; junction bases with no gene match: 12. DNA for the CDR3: TGTGCCAGCGGCTATGCTTCCGGGACAGGCTCCTACGAGCAGTACTTC. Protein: CASGYASGTGSYEQYF.

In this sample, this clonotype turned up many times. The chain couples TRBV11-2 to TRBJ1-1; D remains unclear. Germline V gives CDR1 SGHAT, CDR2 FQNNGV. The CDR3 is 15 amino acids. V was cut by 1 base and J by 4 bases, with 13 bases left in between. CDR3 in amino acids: CASSLGVMGGTEAFF. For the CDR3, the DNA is TGTGCCAGCAGCTTAGGGGTAATGGGCGGCACTGAAGCTTTCTTT.

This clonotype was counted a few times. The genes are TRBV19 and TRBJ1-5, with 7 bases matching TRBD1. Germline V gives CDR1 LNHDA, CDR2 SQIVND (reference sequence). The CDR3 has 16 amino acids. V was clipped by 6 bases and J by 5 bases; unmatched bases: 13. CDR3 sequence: CASRSTGTRIDQPQHF. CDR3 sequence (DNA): TGTGCCAGTAGGTCGACAGGGACAAGGATAGATCAGCCCCAGCATTTT. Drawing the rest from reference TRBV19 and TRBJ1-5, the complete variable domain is DGGITQSPKYLFRKEGQNVTLSCEQNLNHDAMYWYRQDPGQGLRLIYYSQIVNDFQKGDIAEGYSVSREKKESFPLTVTSAQKNPTAFYLCASRSTGTRIDQPQHFGDGTRLSIL.

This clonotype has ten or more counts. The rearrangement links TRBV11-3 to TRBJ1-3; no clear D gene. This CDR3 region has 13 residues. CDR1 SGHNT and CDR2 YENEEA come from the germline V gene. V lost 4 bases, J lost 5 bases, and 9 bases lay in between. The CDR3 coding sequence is TGTGCCAGCAGCTCTGGAGGCCGAAACACCATATATTTT. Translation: CASSSGGRNTIYF.

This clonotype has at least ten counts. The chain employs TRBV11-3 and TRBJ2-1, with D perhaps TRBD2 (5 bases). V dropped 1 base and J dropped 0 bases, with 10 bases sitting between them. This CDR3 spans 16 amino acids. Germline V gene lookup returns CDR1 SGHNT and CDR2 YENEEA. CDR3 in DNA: TGTGCCAGCAGCTTAGGCCCCGCGGGCTCCTACAATGAGCAGTTCTTC. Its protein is CASSLGPAGSYNEQFF.

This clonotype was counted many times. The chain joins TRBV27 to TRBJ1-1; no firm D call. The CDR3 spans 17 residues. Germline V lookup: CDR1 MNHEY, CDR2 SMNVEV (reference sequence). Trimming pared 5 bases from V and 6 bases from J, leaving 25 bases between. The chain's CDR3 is CASSHPVGGGERAEAFF. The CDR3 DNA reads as TGTGCCAGCAGTCACCCTGTCGGTGGCGGAGAAAGGGCTGAAGCTTTCTTT.

The CDR3 region has the DNA TGCGCCAGCAGCCCCACAGGGTTTGATAATTCACCCCTCCACTTT. Encoded protein: CASSPTGFDNSPLHF. The rearrangement links TRBV4-3 to TRBJ1-6; D is possibly TRBD1 (6 bases). This CDR3 is built from 15 residues. The V gene's germline CDR1 is LGHNA and CDR2 YSLEER. V was clipped by 4 bases and J by 5 bases, with 12 bases between them.

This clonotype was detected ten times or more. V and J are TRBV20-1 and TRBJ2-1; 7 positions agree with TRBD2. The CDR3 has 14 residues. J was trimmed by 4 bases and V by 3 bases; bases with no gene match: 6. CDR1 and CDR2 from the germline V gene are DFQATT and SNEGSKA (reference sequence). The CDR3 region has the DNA TGCAGTGCTAGTCCGGGAGGTAGATACAATGAGCAGTTCTTC. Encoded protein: CSASPGGRYNEQFF.

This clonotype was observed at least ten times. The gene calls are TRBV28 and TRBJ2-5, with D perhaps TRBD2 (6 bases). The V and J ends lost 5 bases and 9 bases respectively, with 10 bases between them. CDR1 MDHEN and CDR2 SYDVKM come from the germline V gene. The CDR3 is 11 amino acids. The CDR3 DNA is TGTGCCAGCAGTCCCGGGAGAGCCCAGTACTTC. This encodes CASSPGRAQYF.

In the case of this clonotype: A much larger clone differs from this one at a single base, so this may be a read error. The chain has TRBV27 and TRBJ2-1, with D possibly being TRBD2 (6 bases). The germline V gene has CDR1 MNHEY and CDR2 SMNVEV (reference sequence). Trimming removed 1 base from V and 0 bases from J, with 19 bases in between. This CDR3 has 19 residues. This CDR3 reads CASSLYGRRGRNSYNEQFF. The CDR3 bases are TGTGCCAGCAGTTTATACGGGCGGCGGGGACGCAACTCCTACAATGAGCAGTTCTTC.

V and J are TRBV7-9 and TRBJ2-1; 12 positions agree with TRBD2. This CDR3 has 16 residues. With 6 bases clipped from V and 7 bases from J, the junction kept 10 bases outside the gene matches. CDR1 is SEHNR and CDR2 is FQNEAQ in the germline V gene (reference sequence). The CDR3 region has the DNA TGTGCCAGCAGTCCCCCGCGACTAGCGGGAGTTAATGAGCAGTTCTTC. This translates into CASSPPRLAGVNEQFF.

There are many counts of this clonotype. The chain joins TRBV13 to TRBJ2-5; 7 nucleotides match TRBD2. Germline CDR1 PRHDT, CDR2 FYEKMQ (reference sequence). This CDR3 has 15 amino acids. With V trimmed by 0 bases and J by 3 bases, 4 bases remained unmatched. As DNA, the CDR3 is TGTGCCAGCAGCTTAGGTTGGGACTACGAAGAGACCCAGTACTTC. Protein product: CASSLGWDYEETQYF.

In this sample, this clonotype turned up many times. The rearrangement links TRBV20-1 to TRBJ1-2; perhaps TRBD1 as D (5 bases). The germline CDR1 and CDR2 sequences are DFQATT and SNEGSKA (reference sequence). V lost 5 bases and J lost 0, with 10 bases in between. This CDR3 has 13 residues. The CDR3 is CSAGTGANYGYTF. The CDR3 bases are TGCAGTGCTGGGACGGGAGCTAACTATGGCTACACCTTC.